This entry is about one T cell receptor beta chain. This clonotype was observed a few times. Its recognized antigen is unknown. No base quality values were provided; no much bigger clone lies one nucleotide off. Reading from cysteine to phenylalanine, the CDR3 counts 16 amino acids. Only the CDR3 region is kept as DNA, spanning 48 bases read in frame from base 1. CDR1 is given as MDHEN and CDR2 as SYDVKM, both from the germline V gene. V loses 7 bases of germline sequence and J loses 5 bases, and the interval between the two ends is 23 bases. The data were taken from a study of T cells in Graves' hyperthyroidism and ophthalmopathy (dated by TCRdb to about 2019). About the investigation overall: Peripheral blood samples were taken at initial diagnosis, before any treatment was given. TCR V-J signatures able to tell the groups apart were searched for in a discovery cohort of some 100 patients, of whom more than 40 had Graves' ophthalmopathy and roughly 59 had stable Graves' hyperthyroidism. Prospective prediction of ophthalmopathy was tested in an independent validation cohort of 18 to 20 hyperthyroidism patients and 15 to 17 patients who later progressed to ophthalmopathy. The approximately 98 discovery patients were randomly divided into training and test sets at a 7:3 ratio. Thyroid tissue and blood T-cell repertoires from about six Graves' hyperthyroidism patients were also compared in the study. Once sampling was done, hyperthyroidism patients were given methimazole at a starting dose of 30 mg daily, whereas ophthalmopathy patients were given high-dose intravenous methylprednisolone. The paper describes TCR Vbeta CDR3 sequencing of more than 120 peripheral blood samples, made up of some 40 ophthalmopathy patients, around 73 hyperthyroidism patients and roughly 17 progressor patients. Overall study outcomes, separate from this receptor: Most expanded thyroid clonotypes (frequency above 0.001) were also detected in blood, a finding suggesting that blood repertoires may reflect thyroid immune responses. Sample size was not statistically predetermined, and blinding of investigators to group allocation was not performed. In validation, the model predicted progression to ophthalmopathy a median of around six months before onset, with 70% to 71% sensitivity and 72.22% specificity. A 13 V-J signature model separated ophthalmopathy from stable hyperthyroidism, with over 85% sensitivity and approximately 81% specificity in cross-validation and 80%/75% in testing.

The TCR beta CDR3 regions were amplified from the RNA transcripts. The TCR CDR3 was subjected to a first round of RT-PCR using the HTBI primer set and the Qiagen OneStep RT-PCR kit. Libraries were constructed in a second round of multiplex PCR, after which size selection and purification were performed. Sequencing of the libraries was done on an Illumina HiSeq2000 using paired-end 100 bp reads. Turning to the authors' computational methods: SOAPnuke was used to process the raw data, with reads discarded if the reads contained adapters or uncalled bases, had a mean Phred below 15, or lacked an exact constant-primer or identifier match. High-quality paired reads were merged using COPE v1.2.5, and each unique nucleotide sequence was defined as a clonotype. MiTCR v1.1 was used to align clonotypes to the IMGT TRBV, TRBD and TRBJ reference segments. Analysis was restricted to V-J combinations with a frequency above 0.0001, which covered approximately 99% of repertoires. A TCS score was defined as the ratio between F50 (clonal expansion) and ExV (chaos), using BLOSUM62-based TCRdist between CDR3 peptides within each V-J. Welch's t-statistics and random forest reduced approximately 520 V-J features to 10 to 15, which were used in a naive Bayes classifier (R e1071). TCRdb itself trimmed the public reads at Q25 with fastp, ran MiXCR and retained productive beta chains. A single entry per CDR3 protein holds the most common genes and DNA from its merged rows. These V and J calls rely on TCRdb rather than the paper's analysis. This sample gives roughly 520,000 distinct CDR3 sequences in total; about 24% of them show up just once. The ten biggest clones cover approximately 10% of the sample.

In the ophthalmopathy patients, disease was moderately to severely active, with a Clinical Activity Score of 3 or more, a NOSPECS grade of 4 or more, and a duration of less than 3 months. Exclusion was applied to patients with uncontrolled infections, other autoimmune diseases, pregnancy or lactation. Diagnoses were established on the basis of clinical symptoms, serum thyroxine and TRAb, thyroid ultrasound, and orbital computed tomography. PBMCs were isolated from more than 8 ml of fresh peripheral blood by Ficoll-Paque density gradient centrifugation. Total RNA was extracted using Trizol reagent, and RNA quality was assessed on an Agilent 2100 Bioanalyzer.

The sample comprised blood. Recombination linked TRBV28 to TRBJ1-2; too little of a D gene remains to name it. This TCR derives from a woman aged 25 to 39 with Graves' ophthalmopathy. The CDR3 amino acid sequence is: CASTPIQAALIYGYTF. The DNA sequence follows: TGTGCCAGCACTCCCATCCAGGCAGCCTTGATTTATGGCTACACCTTC.